Shown below are 14 T cell receptor beta chains from a single sample sequenced in a study of vaccination effects on CD4 cells after COVID-19 (dated by TCRdb to between 2021 and 2022). In the ViraFEST assay, PBMC were stimulated with viral peptide pools, and TCR sequencing was then used to find antigen-specific CD4+ T cell clonotypes based on their expansion. After roughly 11 days of culture, CD4+ T cells were isolated with the EasySep CD4+ T cell isolation kit. Convalescent patients had PCR-confirmed SARS-CoV-2 infection between March and December 2020, before Alpha, Beta and Delta variants emerged in the United States. Which antigens these TCRs recognize remains unknown. The library relied on the immunoSEQ multiplex PCR assay. Held by TCRdb, this immuneACCESS table contains in-frame sequences only and omits some clones. Under half of the omission traces to an unresolved V gene where checked; the cause of the rest is unknown. The table for this sample lists around 30,000 clones; 69% of them were counted only once. Together, the top ten hold around 18% of the sample.

Sequencing used CD4+ T cells from PBMCs cultured with SARS-CoV-2 spike peptides, obtained before COVID-19 vaccination. The intended sense of this specimen's cell subset or site label: SARS-CoV-2 spike overlapping peptide pool stimulation. Every receptor here comes from a human donor who had a prior SARS-CoV-2 infection.

This chain connects TRBV5-1 to TRBJ2-1; 10 bases are shared with TRBD2. Germline loops: CDR1 SGHRS, CDR2 YFSETQ. This CDR3 comprises 17 residues. Germline trimming cut 3 bases from V and 4 bases from J; bases unmatched to any gene: 10. In nucleotides, the CDR3 is TGCGCCAGCAGCTCGATCGGGGCTAGCGGGGGATACAATGAGCAGTTCTTC. As protein: CASSSIGASGGYNEQFF.

The CDR3 loop reads CASSEQDSYEQYF. The CDR3 nucleotides read TGTGCCAGCAGTGAACAGGACTCCTACGAGCAGTACTTC. The chain couples TRBV2 to TRBJ2-7; D not resolved. Trimming pared 2 bases from V and 0 bases from J, leaving 5 bases between. Germline lookup yields CDR1 SNHLY and CDR2 FYNNEI. The CDR3 loop spans 13 amino acids.

In this sample, this clone turned up a few times. The chain uses TRBV4-1 and TRBJ2-7; 7 nucleotides agree with TRBD1. This CDR3 region has 16 residues. J was trimmed by 3 bases and V by 2 bases; bases with no gene match: 10. The germline V gene has CDR1 MGHRA and CDR2 YSYEKL. CDR3 coding DNA: TGCGCCAGCAGCCAACCGGTCGGGGACAGATACTACGAGCAGTACTTC. Translating gives CASSQPVGDRYYEQYF.

The chain recombines TRBV11-3 with TRBJ2-7; no reliable D call. Germline V gene sequence: CDR1 SGHNT, CDR2 YENEEA. Trimming cost V 5 bases and J 3 bases, with 14 bases left between them. The CDR3 loop spans 14 amino acids. CDR3 DNA sequence: TGTGCCAGCAGCCCATGGGAAGACTTCTACGAGCAGTACTTC. It is translated as CASSPWEDFYEQYF. The full variable domain, rest sourced from reference TRBV11-3 and TRBJ2-7, is EAGVVQSPRYKIIEKKQPVAFWCNPISGHNTLYWYLQNLGQGPELLIRYENEEAVDDSQLPKDRFSAERLKGVDSTLKIQPAELGDSAVYLCASSPWEDFYEQYFGPGTRLTVT.

This clone appeared a few times. The rearrangement links TRBV5-1 to TRBJ2-5; tentatively, D is TRBD1 or TRBD2 (5 bases each). The CDR3 length is 17 residues. In germline, CDR1 is SGHRS, CDR2 YFSETQ. Trimming removed 2 bases at V and 4 bases at J, with 21 bases between. Here the CDR3 reads CASSFQLVASGGETQYF. The CDR3 nucleotides are TGCGCCAGCAGCTTCCAGCTTGTAGCGAGTGGGGGAGAGACCCAGTACTTC.

The chain combines TRBV18 with TRBJ2-7; D may correspond to TRBD1 or TRBD2 (5 bases each). CDR1 is KGHSH, CDR2 LQKENI, per germline. Trimming cost V 2 bases and J 2 bases, with 13 bases left between them. The CDR3 is 15 residues long. The DNA for the CDR3 is TGTGCCAGCTCACCATATGGGTCGGGGCCCTACGAGCAGTACTTC. Translating gives CASSPYGSGPYEQYF.

The genes are TRBV4-3 and TRBJ1-5, with D possibly being TRBD1 (5 bases). The CDR3 sequence is 16 residues long. The germline V gene encodes CDR1 LGHNA and CDR2 YSLEER. V was clipped by 0 bases and J by 6 bases, with 15 bases between them. Here the CDR3 reads CASSQDIGRVGQPQHF. The CDR3 coding sequence is TGCGCCAGCAGCCAAGATATCGGCAGGGTCGGTCAGCCCCAGCATTTT.

V usage is TRBV7-2 and J usage is TRBJ1-1; unclear D gene. Trimming stripped 5 bases from V and 4 bases from J, with 23 bases between. There are 17 residues in the CDR3. Per the germline V gene, CDR1 is SGHTA and CDR2 is FQGNSA. The CDR3 loop is CASSSGWGRGSSTEAFF. The CDR3 DNA sequence: TGTGCCAGCAGCAGCGGGTGGGGTCGGGGATCCAGCACTGAAGCTTTCTTT.

The chain carries TRBV5-5 and TRBJ1-1, with D uncertain. Trimming cost V 2 bases and J 1 base, with 9 bases left between them. The CDR3 length is 14 residues. CDR1 and CDR2 from the germline V gene are SGHKS and YYEKEE (reference sequence). The CDR3 loop is CASSFLDGNTEAFF. The CDR3 region has the DNA TGTGCCAGCAGCTTTTTGGACGGGAACACTGAAGCTTTCTTT.

This clone showed up just a few times. The chain is built from TRBV5-1 and TRBJ1-1, with 8 bases identical to TRBD1. V was clipped by 2 bases and J by 0 bases; unmatched bases: 6. The germline V gene has CDR1 SGHRS and CDR2 YFSETQ. The CDR3 totals 16 residues. The CDR3 sequence: CASSLLPGQVNTEAFF. As DNA, the CDR3 is TGCGCCAGCAGCTTACTGCCGGGACAGGTGAACACTGAAGCTTTCTTT.

The genes are TRBV30 and TRBJ1-5, with 10 bases lining up with TRBD1. The CDR3 length is 15 residues. V shed 1 base and J 6 bases; nucleotides not matched to a gene: 6. Germline V gene sequence: CDR1 GTSNPN, CDR2 SVGIG (reference sequence). The CDR3 DNA follows: TGTGCCTGGAGTGCCCGGGACAGGGGTATTCAGCCCCAGCATTTT. Encoded protein: CAWSARDRGIQPQHF.

This clone was picked up a small number of times. The rearrangement joins TRBV7-2 to TRBJ2-1; 8 bases map to TRBD2. V was clipped by 5 bases and J by 8 bases; unmatched bases: 17. Germline assignment: CDR1 SGHTA and CDR2 FQGNSA. This CDR3 spans 17 amino acids. Here the CDR3 DNA reads TGTGCCAGCAGCCCCCTTGGCTTCGGGAGGGTTTTCCATGAGCAGTTCTTC. Translating gives CASSPLGFGRVFHEQFF.

The V and J genes are TRBV7-9 and TRBJ1-2; 7 bases align to TRBD1. CDR1 and CDR2 from the germline V gene are SEHNR and FQNEAQ (reference sequence). CDR3 length: 16 residues. Germline trimming cut 0 bases from V and 0 bases from J; bases unmatched to any gene: 4. CDR3 bases: TGTGCCAGCAGCTTAGCGTACAGGGGATCTAACTATGGCTACACCTTC. Encoded protein: CASSLAYRGSNYGYTF.

J is TRBJ2-2 and V is TRBV19, with TRBD2 as a possible D gene (6 bases). V was cut by 3 bases and J by 3 bases, with 17 bases left in between. The V gene's germline CDR1 is LNHDA and CDR2 SQIVND (reference sequence). The CDR3 covers 17 residues. The CDR3 reads CASSILLGSGYTGELFF. The CDR3, as DNA: TGTGCCAGTAGTATTCTTTTGGGTAGCGGCTACACCGGGGAGCTGTTTTTT. The full variable domain, rest sourced from reference TRBV19 and TRBJ2-2, is DGGITQSPKYLFRKEGQNVTLSCEQNLNHDAMYWYRQDPGQGLRLIYYSQIVNDFQKGDIAEGYSVSREKKESFPLTVTSAQKNPTAFYLCASSILLGSGYTGELFFGEGSRLTVL.